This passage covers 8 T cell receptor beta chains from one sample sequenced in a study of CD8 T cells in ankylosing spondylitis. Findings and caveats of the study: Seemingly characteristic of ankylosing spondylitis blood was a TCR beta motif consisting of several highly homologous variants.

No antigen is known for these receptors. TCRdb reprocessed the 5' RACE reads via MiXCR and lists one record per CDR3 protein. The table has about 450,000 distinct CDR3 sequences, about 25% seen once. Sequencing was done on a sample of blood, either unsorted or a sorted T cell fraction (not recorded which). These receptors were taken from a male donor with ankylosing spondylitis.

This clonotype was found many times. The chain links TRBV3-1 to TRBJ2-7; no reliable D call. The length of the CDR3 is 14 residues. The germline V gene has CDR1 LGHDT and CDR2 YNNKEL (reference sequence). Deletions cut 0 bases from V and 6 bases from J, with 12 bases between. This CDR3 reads CASSQDVSRFEQYF. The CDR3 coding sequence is TGTGCCAGCAGCCAAGATGTTAGCCGATTCGAGCAGTACTTC.

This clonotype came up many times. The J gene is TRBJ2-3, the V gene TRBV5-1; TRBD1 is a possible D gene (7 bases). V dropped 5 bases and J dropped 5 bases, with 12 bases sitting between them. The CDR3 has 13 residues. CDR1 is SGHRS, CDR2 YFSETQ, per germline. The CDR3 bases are TGCGCCAGCAGTTCTCAGGGGGGAGATACGCAGTATTTT. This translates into CASSSQGGDTQYF.

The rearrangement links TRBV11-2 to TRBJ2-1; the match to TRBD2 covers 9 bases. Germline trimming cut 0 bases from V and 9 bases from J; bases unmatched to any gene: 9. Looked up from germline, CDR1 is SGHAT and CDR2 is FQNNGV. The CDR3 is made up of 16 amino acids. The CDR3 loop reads CASSLDPSGRTAEQFF. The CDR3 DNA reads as TGTGCCAGCAGCTTAGATCCCAGCGGGAGGACGGCTGAGCAGTTCTTC.

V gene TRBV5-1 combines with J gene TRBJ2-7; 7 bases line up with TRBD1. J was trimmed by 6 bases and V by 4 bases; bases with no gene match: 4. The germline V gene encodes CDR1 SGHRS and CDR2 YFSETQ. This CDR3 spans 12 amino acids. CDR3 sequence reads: CASSQTGPEQYF. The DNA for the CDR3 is TGCGCCAGCAGCCAGACAGGGCCCGAGCAGTACTTC.

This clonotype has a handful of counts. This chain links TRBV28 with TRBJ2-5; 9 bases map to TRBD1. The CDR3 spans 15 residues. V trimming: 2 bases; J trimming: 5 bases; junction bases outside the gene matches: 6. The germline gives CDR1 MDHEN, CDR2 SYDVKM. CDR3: CASSLGGQGLETQYF. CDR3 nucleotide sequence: TGTGCCAGCAGTTTAGGGGGACAGGGTCTGGAGACCCAGTACTTC.

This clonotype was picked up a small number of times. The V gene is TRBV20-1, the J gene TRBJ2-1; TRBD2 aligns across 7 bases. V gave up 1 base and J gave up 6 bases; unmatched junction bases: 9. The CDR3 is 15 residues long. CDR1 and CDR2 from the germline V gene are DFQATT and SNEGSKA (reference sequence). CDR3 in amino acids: CSARVGTIASNEQFF. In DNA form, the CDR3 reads TGCAGTGCTAGAGTCGGGACTATAGCCAGCAATGAGCAGTTCTTC.

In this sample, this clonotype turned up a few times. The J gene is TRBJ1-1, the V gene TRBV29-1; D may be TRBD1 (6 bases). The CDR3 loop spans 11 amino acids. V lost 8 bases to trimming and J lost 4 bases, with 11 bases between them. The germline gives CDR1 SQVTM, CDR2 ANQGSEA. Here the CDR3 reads CSIRGSTEAFF. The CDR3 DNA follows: TGCAGCATCAGGGGAAGCACTGAAGCTTTCTTT.

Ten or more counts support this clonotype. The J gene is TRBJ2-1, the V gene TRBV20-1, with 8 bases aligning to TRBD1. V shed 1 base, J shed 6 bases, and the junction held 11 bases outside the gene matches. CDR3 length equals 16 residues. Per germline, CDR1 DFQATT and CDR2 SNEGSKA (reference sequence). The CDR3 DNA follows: TGCAGTGCTAGAGTTCCAGGGGGCGCGAATGGCAATGAGCAGTTCTTC. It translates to CSARVPGGANGNEQFF.